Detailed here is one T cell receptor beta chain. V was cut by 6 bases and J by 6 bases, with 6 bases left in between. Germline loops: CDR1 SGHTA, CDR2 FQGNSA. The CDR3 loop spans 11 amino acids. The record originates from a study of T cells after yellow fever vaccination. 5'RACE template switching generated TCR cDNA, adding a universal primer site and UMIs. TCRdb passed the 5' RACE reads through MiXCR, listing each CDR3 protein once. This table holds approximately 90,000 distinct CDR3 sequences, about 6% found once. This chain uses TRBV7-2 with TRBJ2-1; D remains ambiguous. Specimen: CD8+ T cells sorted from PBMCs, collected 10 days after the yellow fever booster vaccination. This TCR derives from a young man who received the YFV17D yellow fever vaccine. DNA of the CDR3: TGTGCCAGCAGTCCCAGCAATGAGCAGTTCTTC. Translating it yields CASSPSNEQFF.